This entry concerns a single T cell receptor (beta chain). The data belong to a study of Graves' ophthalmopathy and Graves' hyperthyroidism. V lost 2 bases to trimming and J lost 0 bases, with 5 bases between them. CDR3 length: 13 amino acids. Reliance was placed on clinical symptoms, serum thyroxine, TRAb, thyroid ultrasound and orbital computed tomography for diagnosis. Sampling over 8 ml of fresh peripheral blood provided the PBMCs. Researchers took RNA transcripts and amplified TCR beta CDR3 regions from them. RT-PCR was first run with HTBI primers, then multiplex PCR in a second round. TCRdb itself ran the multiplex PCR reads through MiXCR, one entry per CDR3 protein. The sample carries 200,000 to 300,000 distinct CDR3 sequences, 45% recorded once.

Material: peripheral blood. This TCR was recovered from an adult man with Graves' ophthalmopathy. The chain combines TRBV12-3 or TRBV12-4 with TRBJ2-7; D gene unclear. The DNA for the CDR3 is TGTGCCAGCAGTTTAAGGACCTCCTACGAGCAGTACTTC. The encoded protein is CASSLRTSYEQYF.